The 14 T cell receptor beta chains below all came from one sample that was sequenced in a study of cytomegalovirus exposure and HLA in healthy donors (dated by TCRdb to 2016 to 2017). The library was prepared using the immunoSEQ multiplex PCR assay. Here the immuneACCESS table is served through TCRdb, limited to in-frame sequences with V and J called. Missing clones are a known gap in these copies; in checked studies unresolved V genes cover under half, and the rest lacks a known reason. The sample table shows about 76,000 clones, and 94% are seen once. The biggest ten clones account for 0.5% to 0.75% of the sample. What was sequenced was PBMCs. Receptors originate from a woman between 18 and 29 years old in good health and CMV-seronegative.

This clone was counted once. CDR3 amino acids: CASARVGYGYTF. The CDR3 DNA sequence: TGTGCCAGCGCCCGGGTAGGCTATGGCTACACCTTC. V gene TRBV6-5 combines with J gene TRBJ1-2; no definite D call. The CDR3 totals 12 residues. From germline, CDR1 is MNHEY and CDR2 SVGAGI. V gave up 8 bases and J gave up 4 bases, with 11 bases separating them.

The chain employs TRBV6-5 and TRBJ2-7, with D maybe TRBD1 (5 bases). Trimming removed 0 bases at V and 3 bases at J, with 15 bases between. The CDR3 is made up of 16 amino acids. CDR1 is MNHEY, CDR2 SVGAGI, per germline. In DNA, the CDR3 is TGTGCCAGCAGTTACTCGTACAGGCTTACCGGCTACGAGCAGTACTTC. This encodes CASSYSYRLTGYEQYF.

The count of this clone is one. The chain links TRBV5-5 to TRBJ1-1; 11 nucleotides match TRBD1. With V trimmed by 4 bases and J by 3 bases, 11 bases remained unmatched. CDR1 and CDR2 (germline): SGHKS, YYEKEE (reference sequence). The CDR3 is 17 amino acids. CDR3 loop: CASSRRGQGVGYTEAFF. The CDR3 DNA follows: TGTGCCAGCAGCAGACGGGGACAGGGGGTCGGTTACACTGAAGCTTTCTTT.

The chain combines TRBV5-5 with TRBJ1-1, with D uncertain. The CDR3 runs to 15 residues. Trimming removed 2 bases from V and 11 bases from J, with 22 bases in between. Germline assignment: CDR1 SGHKS and CDR2 YYEKEE (reference sequence). The CDR3 DNA reads TGTGCCAGCAGCTTACTGCGGGATCCAGCCCTGTTGGCTTTCTTT. Amino acids: CASSLLRDPALLAFF.

The chain joins TRBV7-2 to TRBJ2-1, with a weak D call TRBD1 (5 bases). Germline loops: CDR1 SGHTA, CDR2 FQGNSA. V was trimmed by 4 bases and J by 6 bases, leaving 10 bases between them. The CDR3 has 13 amino acids. The CDR3 is CASSSGRANEQFF. CDR3 sequence (DNA): TGTGCCAGCAGCTCTGGCAGGGCCAATGAGCAGTTCTTC. The full variable domain, rest sourced from reference TRBV7-2 and TRBJ2-1, is GAGVSQSPSNKVTEKGKDVELRCDPISGHTALYWYRQSLGQGLEFLIYFQGNSAPDKSGLPSDRFSAERTGGSVSTLTIQRTQQEDSAVYLCASSSGRANEQFFGPGTRLTVL.

The chain combines TRBV10-3 with TRBJ1-4; TRBD1 is a possible D gene (5 bases). V gave up 2 bases and J gave up 8 bases, with 12 bases separating them. Germline V CDR1 and CDR2: ENHRY, SYGVKD. The length of the CDR3 is 14 residues. The CDR3 protein is CAISEGGKGEKLFF. The CDR3 region has the DNA TGTGCCATCAGTGAGGGGGGGAAGGGGGAAAAACTGTTTTTT.

The chain recombines TRBV2 with TRBJ2-5; maybe TRBD2 (6 bases). The germline CDR1 and CDR2 sequences are SNHLY and FYNNEI. Trimming shortened V by 4 bases and J by 5 bases, and 17 bases separated the two germline ends. The CDR3 totals 15 residues. The CDR3 here is CASSVTGVFIETQYF. As DNA, the CDR3 is TGTGCCAGCAGTGTCACGGGGGTGTTTATCGAGACCCAGTACTTC. Using reference TRBV2 and TRBJ2-5 for the parts outside the CDR3, the full variable domain is EPEVTQTPSHQVTQMGQEVILRCVPISNHLYFYWYRQILGQKVEFLVSFYNNEISEKSEIFDDQFSVERPDGSNFTLKIRSTKLEDSAMYFCASSVTGVFIETQYFGPGTRLLVL.

The genes are TRBV5-1 and TRBJ1-5; 9 positions agree with TRBD1. CDR1 is SGHRS and CDR2 is YFSETQ in the germline V gene. Trimming cost V 0 bases and J 2 bases; bases outside gene matches: 3. This CDR3 has 16 amino acids. Here the CDR3 DNA reads TGCGCCAGCAGCTTGGGGACAGGGGACGGCAATCAGCCCCAGCATTTT. It translates to CASSLGTGDGNQPQHF.

The chain recombines TRBV4-1 with TRBJ1-2; the D is unclear. Trimming removed 2 bases from V and 5 bases from J, with 21 bases in between. Per the germline V gene, CDR1 is MGHRA and CDR2 is YSYEKL. The CDR3 runs 17 residues. CDR3 in DNA: TGCGCCAGCAGCCAATCCCTACTAAACCTGGAGACTTATGGCTACACCTTC. Translation: CASSQSLLNLETYGYTF.

The V call is TRBV27, the J call TRBJ2-7, with D perhaps matching TRBD1 (6 bases). The ends were cut back, 4 bases at V and 12 bases at J, with 19 bases in the middle. The CDR3 length is 13 residues. CDR1 and CDR2 from the germline V gene are MNHEY and SMNVEV (reference sequence). The CDR3 coding sequence is TGTGCCAGCAGTTACTCCCCGGGACAAAGGGGGTACTTC. Amino acids: CASSYSPGQRGYF.

V gene TRBV28 combines with J gene TRBJ1-2; tentative D call: TRBD1 (6 bases). CDR1 and CDR2 from the germline V gene are MDHEN and SYDVKM. The CDR3 extends over 14 amino acids. Deletions cut 8 bases from V and 2 bases from J, with 15 bases between. For the CDR3, the DNA is TGTGCCAGCCAAAGGGGAGGGGGGAACTATGGCTACACCTTC. This codes for CASQRGGGNYGYTF.

The chain combines TRBV7-9 with TRBJ2-1; 7 bases map to TRBD2. V dropped 1 base and J dropped 4; count of bases not matched to a gene: 4. This CDR3 contains 15 residues. The germline V gene has CDR1 SEHNR and CDR2 FQNEAQ (reference sequence). CDR3 sequence: CASSLERTRYNEQFF. In DNA, the CDR3 is TGTGCCAGCAGCTTAGAGAGGACTAGATACAATGAGCAGTTCTTC.

The chain has TRBV7-3 and TRBJ1-2, with 8 bases matching TRBD1. Unmatched junction bases numbered 8, after V lost 3 bases and J lost 2 bases. This CDR3 has 16 amino acids. Germline-derived CDR1 and CDR2 are SGHTA and FQGTGA. CDR3 sequence reads: CASSLRPGTGNYGYTF. The CDR3 nucleotides are TGTGCCAGCAGCTTGCGGCCCGGGACAGGAAACTATGGCTACACCTTC.

This chain connects TRBV6-5 to TRBJ1-1; no reliable D call. The germline gives CDR1 MNHEY, CDR2 SVGAGI. V was trimmed by 2 bases and J by 1 base, leaving 8 bases between them. The CDR3 length is 14 residues. CDR3 nucleotide sequence: TGTGCCAGCAGTTACGAGGCAGCGAACACTGAAGCTTTCTTT. It specifies CASSYEAANTEAFF.